A single sample is the source of the 21 T cell receptor beta chains below, sequenced in a study of cytomegalovirus exposure and HLA in healthy donors. It was with 60 Vbeta and 13 Jbeta primers that the PCR ran. Using immunoSEQ multiplex PCR, the repertoire was profiled, and TCRdb retains in-frame clones only, with some absent. The top ten hold about a tenth of the sample, which has 150,000 to 200,000 clones, about 77% seen once. The sequenced sample was PBMCs. Every receptor here comes from a man younger than 35 in good health and CMV-seropositive.

This chain uses TRBV6-5 with TRBJ1-5; unclear D gene. The CDR3 has 12 amino acids. CDR1 MNHEY and CDR2 SVGAGI come from the germline V gene. The V and J ends lost 6 bases and 7 bases respectively, with 10 bases between them. CDR3 residues: CASSDGSQPQHF. The CDR3 nucleotides read TGTGCCAGCAGCGACGGGAGCCAGCCCCAGCATTTT.

The gene calls are TRBV7-9 and TRBJ2-1; possibly TRBD2 for D (6 bases). Germline V CDR1 and CDR2: SEHNR, FQNEAQ (reference sequence). The ends were cut back, 0 bases at V and 2 bases at J, with 11 bases in the middle. The CDR3 covers 16 residues. The CDR3 here is CASSLASGLPYNEQFF. The CDR3 nucleotides read TGTGCCAGCAGCTTAGCTTCGGGACTCCCCTACAATGAGCAGTTCTTC.

In its sample, this clone was seen once. The V gene is TRBV6-1, the J gene TRBJ2-5; TRBD2 is a possible D gene (6 bases). The CDR3 spans 14 residues. Germline CDR1 MNHNS, CDR2 SASEGT. V was pared by 6 bases and J by 0 bases, with 11 bases between. CDR3 region: CASSLATYQETQYF. CDR3 nucleotide sequence: TGTGCCAGCAGCCTAGCGACGTACCAAGAGACCCAGTACTTC.

This clone was counted only a few times. CDR3 sequence reads: CATSNNPSYRVGGYTF. As DNA, the CDR3 is TGTGCCACCAGCAATAACCCCAGTTACAGGGTGGGCGGCTACACCTTC. This chain connects TRBV15 to TRBJ1-2; possibly TRBD1 for D (6 bases). The CDR3 length is 16 residues. CDR1 LNHNV and CDR2 YYDKDF come from the germline V gene (reference sequence). V was cut by 4 bases and J by 8 bases, with 23 bases left in between.

This chain connects TRBV5-4 to TRBJ1-5; unclear D gene. Trimming shortened V by 3 bases and J by 7 bases, and 11 bases separated the two germline ends. The germline gives CDR1 SGHNT, CDR2 YYREEE (reference sequence). The CDR3 is 13 amino acids. The DNA of the CDR3 is TGTGCCAGCAGCTGGGGTGGGGAGCAGCCCCAGCATTTT. This encodes CASSWGGEQPQHF.

The chain couples TRBV25-1 to TRBJ2-5; D gene ambiguous. Germline V gene data show CDR1 as MGHDK and CDR2 as SYGVNS. The V end was cut by 0 bases, the J end by 2 bases, with 7 bases between. This CDR3 is 14 amino acids long. CDR3 protein: CASSEYGIQETQYF. The CDR3 region has the DNA TGTGCCAGCAGTGAATATGGCATTCAAGAGACCCAGTACTTC.

This chain connects TRBV18 to TRBJ2-7; the D is unclear. V lost 0 bases to trimming and J lost 1 base, with 7 bases between them. The CDR3 sequence is 14 residues long. Germline V gene data show CDR1 as KGHSH and CDR2 as LQKENI. The CDR3 bases are TGTGCCAGCTCACCACCCGCGGCGTCCTACGAGCAGTACTTC. Amino acids: CASSPPAASYEQYF.

V gene TRBV5-5 combines with J gene TRBJ2-7; D may be TRBD2 (5 bases). Trimming stripped 3 bases from V and 3 bases from J, with 13 bases between. This CDR3 has 14 residues. CDR1 and CDR2 (germline): SGHKS, YYEKEE (reference sequence). CDR3 DNA sequence: TGTGCCAGCAGCTACCCCACTGAGGGCTACGAGCAGTACTTC. This sequence encodes CASSYPTEGYEQYF.

V is TRBV4-1 and J is TRBJ2-7; D unresolved. The CDR3 sequence is 14 residues long. V lost 0 bases, J lost 3 bases, and 9 bases lay in between. In germline, CDR1 is MGHRA, CDR2 YSYEKL. CDR3 nucleotide sequence: TGCGCCAGCAGCCAAGACTTAGAATACTACGAGCAGTACTTC. Its protein is CASSQDLEYYEQYF.

V is TRBV6-1 and J is TRBJ1-1; no clear D. There are 12 residues in the CDR3. Germline lookup yields CDR1 MNHNS and CDR2 SASEGT. V gave up 1 base and J gave up 6 bases, with 6 bases separating them. CDR3 residues: CASSEGGPEAFF. In nucleotides, the CDR3 is TGTGCCAGCAGTGAAGGTGGGCCTGAAGCTTTCTTT.

The CDR3 loop reads CASNQNQGSPYEQYF. CDR3 DNA: TGTGCCAGCAACCAGAACCAGGGGTCCCCCTACGAGCAGTACTTC. The chain joins TRBV6-5 to TRBJ2-7; TRBD1 might be the D (6 bases). The CDR3 contains 15 residues. Trimming left V 7 bases short and J 2 bases short, with 18 bases between. CDR1 MNHEY and CDR2 SVGAGI come from the germline V gene.

In its sample, this clone was seen once. This rearrangement joins TRBV27 to TRBJ2-7; D gene unclear. The V and J ends lost 3 bases and 0 bases respectively, with 3 bases between them. Per the germline V gene, CDR1 is MNHEY and CDR2 is SMNVEV (reference sequence). CDR3 length: 12 amino acids. The CDR3 is CASSFLSYEQYF. In DNA, the CDR3 is TGTGCCAGCAGTTTCCTCTCCTACGAGCAGTACTTC.

The chain has TRBV9 and TRBJ2-1; no firm D call. Per the germline V gene, CDR1 is SGDLS and CDR2 is YYNGEE. The ends were cut back, 0 bases at V and 7 bases at J, with 8 bases in the middle. The CDR3 contains 13 residues. The CDR3 sequence: CASSVVSGNEQFF. DNA of the CDR3: TGTGCCAGCAGCGTAGTGTCCGGGAATGAGCAGTTCTTC. Together with reference TRBV9 and TRBJ2-1, the CDR3 gives the full variable domain: DSGVTQTPKHLITATGQRVTLRCSPRSGDLSVYWYQQSLDQGLQFLIQYYNGEERAKGNILERFSAQQFPDLHSELNLSSLELGDSALYFCASSVVSGNEQFFGPGTRLTVL.

This chain connects TRBV6-5 to TRBJ1-1; 7 nucleotides agree with TRBD1. The length of the CDR3 is 14 residues. CDR1 is MNHEY and CDR2 is SVGAGI in the germline V gene. The ends lost 6 bases at V and 0 bases at J; junction bases unmatched: 4. The CDR3 is CASRATGLNTEAFF. DNA for the CDR3: TGTGCCAGCAGGGCGACAGGGTTGAACACTGAAGCTTTCTTT.

The chain recombines TRBV7-9 with TRBJ2-1, with D maybe TRBD1 (6 bases). The CDR3 has 15 residues. Germline CDR1 is SEHNR and CDR2 is FQNEAQ (reference sequence). V was cut by 4 bases and J by 4 bases, with 14 bases left in between. The CDR3 nucleotides are TGTGCCAGCAGCTCGCAGGGGAAAGGGTACAATGAGCAGTTCTTC. Amino acid sequence: CASSSQGKGYNEQFF.

Comment on this clone: A read error may produce the germline difference seen at one junction end. V usage is TRBV7-7 and J usage is TRBJ2-5; the D is unclear. This CDR3 spans 13 amino acids. Germline-derived CDR1 and CDR2 are SSHAT and FNYEAQ (reference sequence). The CDR3 bases are TGTGCTAGCAGCCCGAACCCCGGAGAGACCCAGTACTTC. Residues: CASSPNPGETQYF.

On this clone: No conserved phenylalanine or tryptophan ends this CDR3, so it is likely a read error. The chain combines TRBV7-8 with TRBJ1-6; 9 bases fit TRBD1. Germline loops: CDR1 SGHVS, CDR2 FQNEAQ. After removal of 5 bases from V and 9 bases from J, the junction contained 11 bases not matched to a gene. This CDR3 is built from 16 residues. The CDR3: CASSLRGTGYSSPLHL. The CDR3 region has the DNA TGTGCCAGCAGCCTTAGGGGGACAGGGTACAGTTCACCCCTCCACCTT.

The chain uses TRBV7-6 and TRBJ2-7; 9 bases agree with TRBD1. Looked up from germline, CDR1 is SGHVS and CDR2 is FNYEAQ. The CDR3 extends over 17 amino acids. V was pared by 5 bases and J by 3 bases, with 14 bases of the junction left unmatched. DNA for the CDR3: TGTGCCAGCAGCCCTGCACCACGGACAGGGGTAAACTACGAGCAGTACTTC. It specifies CASSPAPRTGVNYEQYF. The full variable domain, rest sourced from reference TRBV7-6 and TRBJ2-7, is GAGVSQSPRYKVTKRGQDVALRCDPISGHVSLYWYRQALGQGPEFLTYFNYEAQQDKSGLPNDRFSAERPEGSISTLTIQRTEQRDSAMYRCASSPAPRTGVNYEQYFGPGTRLTVT.

This rearrangement joins TRBV6-5 to TRBJ2-7; tentative D call: TRBD2 (6 bases). Germline V gene sequence: CDR1 MNHEY, CDR2 SVGAGI. The CDR3 is made up of 13 amino acids. The ends were cut back, 6 bases at V and 3 bases at J, with 12 bases in the middle. This CDR3 is CASSPGGRYEQYF. The CDR3, as DNA: TGTGCCAGCAGCCCCGGGGGTCGCTACGAGCAGTACTTC.

This chain uses TRBV9 with TRBJ2-2, with TRBD2 as a possible D gene (5 bases). Germline V gene sequence: CDR1 SGDLS, CDR2 YYNGEE. Between the trimmed V and J ends, which lost 0 bases and 1 base, there was a span of 10 bases. This CDR3 has 16 residues. In DNA, the CDR3 is TGTGCCAGCAGCGTAGCCCGGACTGGGAACACCGGGGAGCTGTTTTTT. Protein: CASSVARTGNTGELFF.

This clone was observed once. The rearrangement joins TRBV25-1 to TRBJ2-1, with D possibly being TRBD1 (6 bases). Germline CDR1 MGHDK, CDR2 SYGVNS. The CDR3 sequence is 16 residues long. V was cut by 4 bases and J by 1 base, with 14 bases left in between. CDR3 DNA sequence: TGTGCCAGCAGTGCGATAGTGGGGGCATCCTACAATGAGCAGTTCTTC. Its translation is CASSAIVGASYNEQFF.